The 18 T cell receptor beta chains below come from one sample, sequenced in a study of T cells in Graves' hyperthyroidism and ophthalmopathy. TCR beta CDR3 region amplification was performed from RNA transcripts. RT-PCR in the first round (using the HTBI primer set) targeted the TCR CDR3. A single record per CDR3 protein comes from TCRdb applying MiXCR to the multiplex PCR reads. The sample shows 400,000 to 450,000 distinct CDR3 sequences, roughly 14% of them seen only once. Source material: blood. Receptors were obtained from a man aged 18 to 29 with Graves' ophthalmopathy.

Ten or more counts support this clonotype. This chain joins TRBV6-2 or TRBV6-3 and TRBJ2-1; D is uncertain. Per the germline V gene, CDR1 is MNHEY and CDR2 is SVGEGT. This CDR3 comprises 14 residues. Trimming shortened V by 8 bases and J by 6 bases, and 17 bases separated the two germline ends. The CDR3 reads CASRTIANRNEQFF. CDR3 bases: TGTGCCAGCCGGACCATTGCAAATCGCAATGAGCAGTTCTTC.

In this sample, this clonotype turned up many times. The chain recombines TRBV7-9 with TRBJ2-3, with TRBD2 as a possible D gene (6 bases). Germline-derived CDR1 and CDR2 are SEHNR and FQNEAQ (reference sequence). Deletions cut 3 bases from V and 5 bases from J, with 15 bases between. The CDR3 runs to 15 residues. The CDR3 sequence: CASSLAPRLVDTQYF. DNA of the CDR3: TGTGCCAGCAGCTTGGCCCCACGACTAGTAGATACGCAGTATTTT.

The chain recombines TRBV7-2 with TRBJ1-3; D remains unclear. CDR1 SGHTA and CDR2 FQGNSA come from the germline V gene. Trimming removed 5 bases from V and 2 bases from J, with 13 bases in between. The CDR3 contains 15 residues. CDR3: CASSITDGTGNTIYF. The DNA of the CDR3 is TGTGCCAGCAGCATAACGGACGGGACTGGAAACACCATATATTTT.

This chain joins TRBV3-1 and TRBJ2-1; TRBD2 agrees at 7 bases. Germline values: CDR1 LGHDT, CDR2 YNNKEL (reference sequence). Germline trimming cut 0 bases from V and 16 bases from J; bases unmatched to any gene: 6. The CDR3 runs to 12 residues. DNA of the CDR3: TGTGCCAGCAGCCAAGAATCCAGGGACTATTTCTTC. Amino acids: CASSQESRDYFF.

This clonotype was seen many times. The rearrangement links TRBV20-1 to TRBJ1-2; D unresolved. The germline gives CDR1 DFQATT, CDR2 SNEGSKA (reference sequence). The CDR3 runs 9 residues. Trimming stripped 6 bases from V and 7 bases from J, with 6 bases between. The CDR3 DNA sequence: TGCAGTGCCCAATTTGGCTACACCTTC. It codes for CSAQFGYTF.

There are a few counts of this clonotype. A much larger clone sits a single nucleotide away, making a read error possible. V gene TRBV5-1 combines with J gene TRBJ2-7; 13 bases map to TRBD2. CDR1 and CDR2 from the germline V gene are SGHRS and YFSETQ. CDR3 length equals 14 residues. As DNA, the CDR3 is TGCGCCAGCAGCTCGACTAGCGGGGGGAACGAGCAGCACTTC. Translation: CASSSTSGGNEQHF.

The chain employs TRBV9 and TRBJ2-3; D is unclear. V gave up 0 bases and J gave up 2 bases, with 10 bases separating them. This CDR3 has 15 amino acids. Germline-derived CDR1 and CDR2 are SGDLS and YYNGEE. CDR3 sequence (DNA): TGTGCCAGCAGCGTAGATCTTAGCCCCACAGATACGCAGTATTTT. Amino acid sequence: CASSVDLSPTDTQYF.

This clonotype was counted a few times. The genes are TRBV4-2 and TRBJ2-7; 8 positions agree with TRBD1. The length of the CDR3 is 15 residues. The germline CDR1 and CDR2 sequences are LGHNA and YNFKEQ. Unmatched junction bases numbered 5, after V lost 1 base and J lost 3 bases. The CDR3 is CASSQASGQDYEQYF. CDR3 bases: TGTGCCAGCAGCCAAGCATCGGGACAGGACTACGAGCAGTACTTC.

Points on this clonotype: A clone one base away is much larger, so this may be a read error. The chain combines TRBV6-2 or TRBV6-3 with TRBJ2-1; tentatively, D is TRBD2 (5 bases). The CDR3 is 17 residues long. Germline values: CDR1 MNHEY, CDR2 SVGEGT. The CDR3 bases are TGTGCCAGCAGTCATGAGGGCGGTGCCAGCTCCTACAATGGGCAGTTCTTC. The encoded protein is CASSHEGGASSYNGQFF.

This chain connects TRBV19 to TRBJ2-4, with 8 bases that match TRBD2. The CDR3 loop spans 16 amino acids. The germline V gene encodes CDR1 LNHDA and CDR2 SQIVND (reference sequence). Trimming removed 3 bases from V and 2 bases from J; junction bases left unmatched: 6. CDR3 sequence reads: CASSIPGRATKNIQYF. CDR3 nucleotides: TGTGCCAGTAGTATTCCCGGGAGGGCCACCAAAAACATTCAGTACTTC.

The sample holds many counts of this clonotype. The chain links TRBV12-3 or TRBV12-4 to TRBJ2-1; 9 bases fit TRBD2. This CDR3 region has 16 residues. The trim removed 1 base at V and 5 bases at J, leaving 6 bases unmatched. CDR3: CASSLGASGVNNEQFF. CDR3 in DNA: TGTGCCAGCAGTTTAGGGGCTAGCGGGGTTAACAATGAGCAGTTCTTC.

CDR3 in amino acids: CAWSGAGSTLFTDTQYF. DNA for the CDR3: TGTGCCTGGAGTGGAGCCGGCTCAACCCTCTTTACAGATACGCAGTATTTT. The chain is built from TRBV30 and TRBJ2-3, with no clear D. Germline CDR1 is GTSNPN and CDR2 is SVGIG (reference sequence). The CDR3 extends over 17 amino acids. Trimming cost V 1 base and J 3 bases, with 20 bases left between them.

This clonotype has just a few counts. The rearrangement uses TRBV30 and TRBJ2-3; the D gene could be TRBD1 or TRBD2 (5 bases each). V was clipped by 3 bases and J by 3 bases, with 7 bases between them. Germline values: CDR1 GTSNPN, CDR2 SVGIG (reference sequence). The CDR3 spans 12 residues. CDR3 bases: TGTGCCTGGAGCGAGGGGACAGATACGCAGTATTTT. This gives the protein CAWSEGTDTQYF. The full variable domain, with the rest looked up from reference TRBV30 and TRBJ2-3, is SQTIHQWPATLVQPVGSPLSLECTVEGTSNPNLYWYRQAAGRGLQLLFYSVGIGQISSEVPQNLSASRPQDRQFILSSKKLLLSDSGFYLCAWSEGTDTQYFGPGTRLTVL.

This clonotype came up many times. The chain recombines TRBV6-5 with TRBJ2-7; 9 bases align to TRBD2. Looked up from germline, CDR1 is MNHEY and CDR2 is SVGAGI. The CDR3 length is 15 residues. J was trimmed by 6 bases and V by 2 bases; bases with no gene match: 8. CDR3 loop: CASSYILAGPGEQYF. CDR3 nucleotide sequence: TGTGCCAGCAGTTACATTCTAGCGGGGCCCGGCGAGCAGTACTTC.

This clonotype was picked up a small number of times. This chain links TRBV27 with TRBJ1-4; unclear D gene. Germline V gene data show CDR1 as MNHEY and CDR2 as SMNVEV (reference sequence). Trimming stripped 6 bases from V and 7 bases from J, with 12 bases between. This CDR3 is built from 13 residues. The chain's CDR3 is CASRTPVGEKLFF. CDR3 bases: TGTGCCAGCAGAACCCCGGTTGGTGAAAAACTGTTTTTT. The whole variable domain, remainder taken from reference TRBV27 and TRBJ1-4, is EAQVTQNPRYLITVTGKKLTVTCSQNMNHEYMSWYRQDPGLGLRQIYYSMNVEVTDKGDVPEGYKVSRKEKRNFPLILESPSPNQTSLYFCASRTPVGEKLFFGSGTQLSVL.

Ten or more counts support this clonotype. The rearrangement uses TRBV30 and TRBJ2-1; TRBD1 matches at 7 bases. Germline CDR1 is GTSNPN and CDR2 is SVGIG (reference sequence). The CDR3 contains 12 residues. V lost 2 bases and J lost 6; bases outside the gene matches: 1. CDR3 sequence: CAWSRGRNEQFF. The CDR3 coding sequence is TGTGCCTGGAGTAGGGGGCGCAATGAGCAGTTCTTC.

This clonotype was counted ten times or more. The chain has TRBV3-1 and TRBJ2-3, with TRBD2 matching over 7 bases. Germline-derived CDR1 and CDR2 are LGHDT and YNNKEL (reference sequence). This CDR3 contains 17 residues. Trimming removed 0 bases from V and 2 bases from J; junction bases left unmatched: 8. The CDR3 is CASSQEIERGPTDTQYF. The CDR3 DNA is TGTGCCAGCAGCCAAGAGATTGAGCGGGGACCCACAGATACGCAGTATTTT.

This clonotype has just a few counts. The chain employs TRBV7-9 and TRBJ2-3, with 9 bases fitting TRBD1. The CDR3 loop spans 16 amino acids. The V gene end was trimmed by 6 bases and the J gene end by 4 bases; junction bases not matched to a gene: 11. Germline V CDR1 and CDR2: SEHNR, FQNEAQ (reference sequence). The CDR3 spells CASSSPGQGWADTQYF. CDR3 bases: TGTGCCAGCAGTTCCCCGGGACAGGGTTGGGCAGATACGCAGTATTTT.